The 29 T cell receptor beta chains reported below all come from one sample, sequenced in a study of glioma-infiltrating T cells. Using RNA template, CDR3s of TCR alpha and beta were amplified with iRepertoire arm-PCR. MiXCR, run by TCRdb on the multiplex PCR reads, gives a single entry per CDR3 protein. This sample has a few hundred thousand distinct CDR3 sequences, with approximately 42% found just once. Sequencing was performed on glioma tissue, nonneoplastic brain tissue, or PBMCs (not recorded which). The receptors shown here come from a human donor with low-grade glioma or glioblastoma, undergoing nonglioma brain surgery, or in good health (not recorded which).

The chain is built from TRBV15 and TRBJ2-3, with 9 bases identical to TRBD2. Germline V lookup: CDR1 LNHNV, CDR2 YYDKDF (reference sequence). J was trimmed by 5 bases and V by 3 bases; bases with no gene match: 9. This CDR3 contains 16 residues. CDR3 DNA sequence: TGTGCCACCAGCAGGACAGCGGGAGGCCTGGAAGATACGCAGTATTTT. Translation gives CATSRTAGGLEDTQYF.

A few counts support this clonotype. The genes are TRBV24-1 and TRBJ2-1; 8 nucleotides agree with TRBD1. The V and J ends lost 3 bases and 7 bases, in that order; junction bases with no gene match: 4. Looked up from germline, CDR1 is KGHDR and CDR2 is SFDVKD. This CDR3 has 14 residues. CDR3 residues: CATSDTDRANEQFF. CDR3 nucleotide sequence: TGTGCCACCAGTGATACGGACAGGGCGAATGAGCAGTTCTTC.

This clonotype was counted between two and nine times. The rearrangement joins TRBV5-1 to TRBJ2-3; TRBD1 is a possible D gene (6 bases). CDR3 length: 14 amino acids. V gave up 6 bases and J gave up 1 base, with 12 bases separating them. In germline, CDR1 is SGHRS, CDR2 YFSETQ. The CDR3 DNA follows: TGCGCCAGCAAGTTTTCAGGGGGCACAGATACGCAGTATTTT. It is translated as CASKFSGGTDTQYF.

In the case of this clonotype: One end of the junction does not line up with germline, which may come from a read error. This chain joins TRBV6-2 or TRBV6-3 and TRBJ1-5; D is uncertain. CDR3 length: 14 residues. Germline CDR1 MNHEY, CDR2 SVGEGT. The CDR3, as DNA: TGTGCCACCAGTGATTTCACCGGGGAACAGCCCCAGCATTTT. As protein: CATSDFTGEQPQHF.

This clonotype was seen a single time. The CDR3 reads CASSSSRDQREGDTQYF. Written as DNA, the CDR3 is TGTGCCAGCAGCTCCTCCCGGGACCAGCGGGAGGGGGATACGCAGTATTTT. The chain uses TRBV7-9 and TRBJ2-3, with TRBD2 identical over 10 bases. Germline CDR1 is SEHNR and CDR2 is FQNEAQ (reference sequence). The J segment lost 6 bases and the V segment lost 4 bases, leaving 13 bases of the junction unmatched. CDR3 length: 17 amino acids.

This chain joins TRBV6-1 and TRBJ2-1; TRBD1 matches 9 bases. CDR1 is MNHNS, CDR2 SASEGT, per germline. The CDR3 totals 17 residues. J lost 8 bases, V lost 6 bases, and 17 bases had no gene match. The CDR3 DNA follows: TGTGCCAGCAGCCCCGGTTGCCGGGACAGGGTCGGCGATGAGCAGTTCTTC. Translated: CASSPGCRDRVGDEQFF.

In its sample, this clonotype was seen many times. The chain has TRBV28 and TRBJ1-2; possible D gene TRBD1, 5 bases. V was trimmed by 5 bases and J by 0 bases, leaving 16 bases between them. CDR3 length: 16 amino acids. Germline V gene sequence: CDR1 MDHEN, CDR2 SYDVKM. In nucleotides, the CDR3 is TGTGCCAGCAGTCGCCGCAACAGGCTCTCTAACTATGGCTACACCTTC. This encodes CASSRRNRLSNYGYTF.

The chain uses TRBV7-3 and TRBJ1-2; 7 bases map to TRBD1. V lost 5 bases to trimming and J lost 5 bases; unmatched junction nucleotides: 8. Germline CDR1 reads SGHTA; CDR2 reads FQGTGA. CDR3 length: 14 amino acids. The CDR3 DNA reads TGTGCCAGCAGCGTCGACAGGGAGGGTTATGGCTACACCTTC. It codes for CASSVDREGYGYTF.

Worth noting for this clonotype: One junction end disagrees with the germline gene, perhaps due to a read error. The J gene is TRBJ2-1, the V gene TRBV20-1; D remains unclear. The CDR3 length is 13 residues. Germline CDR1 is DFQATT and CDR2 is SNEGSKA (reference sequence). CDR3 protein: CSALMENYNGQFF. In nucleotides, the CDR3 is TGCAGTGCTCTCATGGAGAACTACAATGGGCAGTTCTTC.

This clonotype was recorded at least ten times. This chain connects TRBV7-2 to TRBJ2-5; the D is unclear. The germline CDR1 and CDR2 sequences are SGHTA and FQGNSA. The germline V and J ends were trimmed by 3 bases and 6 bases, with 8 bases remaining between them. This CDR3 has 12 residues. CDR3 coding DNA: TGTGCCAGCAGCTTTGTAACGCAGACCCAGTACTTC. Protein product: CASSFVTQTQYF.

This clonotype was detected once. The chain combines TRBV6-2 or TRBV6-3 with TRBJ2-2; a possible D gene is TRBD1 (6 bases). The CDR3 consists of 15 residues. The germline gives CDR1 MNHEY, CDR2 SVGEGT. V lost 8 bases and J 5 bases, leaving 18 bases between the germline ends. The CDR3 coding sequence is TGTGCCAGCGGTAAAACAGGGCGGTGGACCGGGGAGCTGTTTTTT. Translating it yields CASGKTGRWTGELFF.

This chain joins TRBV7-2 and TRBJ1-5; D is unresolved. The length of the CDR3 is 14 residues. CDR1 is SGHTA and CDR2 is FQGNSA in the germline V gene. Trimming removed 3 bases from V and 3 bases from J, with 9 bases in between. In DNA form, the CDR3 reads TGTGCCAGCAGCTTGACGTCGTACAATCAGCCCCAGCATTTT. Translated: CASSLTSYNQPQHF.

The CDR3 loop reads CASSETGGTQAFF. For the CDR3, the DNA is TGTGCCAGCAGTGAAACCGGGGGGACACAAGCTTTCTTT. The J gene is TRBJ1-1, the V gene TRBV27; D is perhaps TRBD1 (6 bases). CDR1 and CDR2 (germline): MNHEY, SMNVEV (reference sequence). The germline V and J ends were trimmed by 5 bases and 9 bases, with 16 bases remaining between them. The CDR3 loop spans 13 amino acids.

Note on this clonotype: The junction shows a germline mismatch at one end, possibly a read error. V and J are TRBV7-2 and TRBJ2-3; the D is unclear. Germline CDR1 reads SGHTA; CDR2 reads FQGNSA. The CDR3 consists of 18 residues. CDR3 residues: CASSLVFMRKRLTDTRYF. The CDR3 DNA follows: TGTGCCAGCAGCTTAGTATTTATGCGGAAGAGGCTCACAGATACGCGGTATTTT.

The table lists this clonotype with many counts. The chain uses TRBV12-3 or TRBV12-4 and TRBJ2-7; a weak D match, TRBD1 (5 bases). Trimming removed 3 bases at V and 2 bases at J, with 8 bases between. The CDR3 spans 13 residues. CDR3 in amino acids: CASSFQGPYEQYF. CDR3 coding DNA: TGTGCCAGCAGTTTTCAGGGCCCCTACGAGCAGTACTTC.

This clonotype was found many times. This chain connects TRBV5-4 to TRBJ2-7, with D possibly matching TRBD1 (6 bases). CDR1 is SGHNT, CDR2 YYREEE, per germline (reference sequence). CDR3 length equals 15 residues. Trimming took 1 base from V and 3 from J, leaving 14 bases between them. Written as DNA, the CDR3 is TGTGCCAGCAGCTTGCTAGGTGGGGGCTTCTACGAGCAGTACTTC. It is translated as CASSLLGGGFYEQYF.

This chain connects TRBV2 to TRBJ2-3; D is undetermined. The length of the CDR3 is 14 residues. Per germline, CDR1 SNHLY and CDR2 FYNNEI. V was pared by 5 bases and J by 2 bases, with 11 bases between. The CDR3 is CASSPFFNTDTQYF. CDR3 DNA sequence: TGTGCCAGCAGTCCCTTTTTCAACACAGATACGCAGTATTTT.

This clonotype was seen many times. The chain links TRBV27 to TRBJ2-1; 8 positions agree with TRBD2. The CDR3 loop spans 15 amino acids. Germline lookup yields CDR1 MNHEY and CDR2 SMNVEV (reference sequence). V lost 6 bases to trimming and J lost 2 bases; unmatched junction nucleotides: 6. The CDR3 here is CASSPGTSPYNEQFF. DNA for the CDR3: TGTGCCAGCAGCCCCGGGACTAGTCCCTACAATGAGCAGTTCTTC.

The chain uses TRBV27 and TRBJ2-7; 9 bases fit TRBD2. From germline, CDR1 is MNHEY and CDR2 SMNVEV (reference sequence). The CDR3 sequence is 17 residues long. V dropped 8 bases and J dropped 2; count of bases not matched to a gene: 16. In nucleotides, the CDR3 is TGTGCCAGCGGTGAAGCGGGAGGAATGCCCATGGCCTACGAGCAGTACTTC. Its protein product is CASGEAGGMPMAYEQYF.

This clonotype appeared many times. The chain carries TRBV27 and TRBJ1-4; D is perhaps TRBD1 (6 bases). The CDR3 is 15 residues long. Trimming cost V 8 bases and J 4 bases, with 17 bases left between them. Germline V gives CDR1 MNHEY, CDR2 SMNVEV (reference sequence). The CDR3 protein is CASRRFQGINEKLFF. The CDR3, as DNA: TGTGCCAGCCGACGCTTCCAGGGGATTAATGAAAAACTGTTTTTT.

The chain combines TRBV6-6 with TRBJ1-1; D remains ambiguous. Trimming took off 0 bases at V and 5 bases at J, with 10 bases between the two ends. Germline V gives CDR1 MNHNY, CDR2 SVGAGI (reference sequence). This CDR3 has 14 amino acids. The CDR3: CASSYSRGKTEAFF. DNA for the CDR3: TGTGCCAGCAGTTACTCCCGAGGGAAGACTGAAGCTTTCTTT.

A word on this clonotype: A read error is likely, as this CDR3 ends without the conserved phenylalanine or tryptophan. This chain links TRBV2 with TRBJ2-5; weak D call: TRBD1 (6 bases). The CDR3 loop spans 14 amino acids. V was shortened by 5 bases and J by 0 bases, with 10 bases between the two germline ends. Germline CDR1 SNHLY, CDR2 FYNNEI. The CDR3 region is CASSPRTDQETQYL. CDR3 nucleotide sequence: TGTGCCAGCAGTCCACGGACAGACCAAGAGACCCAGTACCTC.

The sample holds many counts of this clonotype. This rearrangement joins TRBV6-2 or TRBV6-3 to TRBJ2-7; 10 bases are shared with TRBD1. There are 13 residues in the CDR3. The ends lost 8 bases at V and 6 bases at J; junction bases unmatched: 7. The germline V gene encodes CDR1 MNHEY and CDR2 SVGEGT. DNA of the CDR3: TGTGCCAGCTGCCGGGACAGGGGTTCCGAGCAGTACTTC. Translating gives CASCRDRGSEQYF.

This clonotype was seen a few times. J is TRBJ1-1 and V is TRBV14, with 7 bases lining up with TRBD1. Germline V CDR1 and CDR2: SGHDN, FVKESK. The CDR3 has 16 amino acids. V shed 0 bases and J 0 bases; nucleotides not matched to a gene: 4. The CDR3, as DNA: TGTGCCAGCAGCCAAGAGGGACAGCTAATGAACACTGAAGCTTTCTTT. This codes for CASSQEGQLMNTEAFF.

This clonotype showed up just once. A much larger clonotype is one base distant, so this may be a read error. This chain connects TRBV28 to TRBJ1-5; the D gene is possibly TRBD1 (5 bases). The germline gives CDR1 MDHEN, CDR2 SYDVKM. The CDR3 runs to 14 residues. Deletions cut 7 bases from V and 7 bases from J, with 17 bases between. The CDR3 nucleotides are TGTGCCAGCACTTTCCACAGGAGCGGACAGCCCCAGCATTTT. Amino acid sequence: CASTFHRSGQPQHF.

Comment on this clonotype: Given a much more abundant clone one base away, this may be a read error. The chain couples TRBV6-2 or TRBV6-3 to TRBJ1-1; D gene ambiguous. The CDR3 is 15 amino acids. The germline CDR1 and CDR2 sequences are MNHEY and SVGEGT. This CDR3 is CASSYPSGGNTDAFF. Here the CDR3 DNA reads TGTGCCAGCAGTTACCCTTCTGGAGGGAACACTGACGCTTTCTTT.

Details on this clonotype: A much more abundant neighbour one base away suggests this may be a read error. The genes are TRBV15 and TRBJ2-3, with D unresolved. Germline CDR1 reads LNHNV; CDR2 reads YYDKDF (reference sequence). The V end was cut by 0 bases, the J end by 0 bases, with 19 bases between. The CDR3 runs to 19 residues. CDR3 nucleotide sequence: TGTGCCACCAGCAGAGATTCCTTCGAGTCGGTTTTTAGCACAGATACGCAGTATTTT. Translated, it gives CATSRDSFESVFSTDTQYF.

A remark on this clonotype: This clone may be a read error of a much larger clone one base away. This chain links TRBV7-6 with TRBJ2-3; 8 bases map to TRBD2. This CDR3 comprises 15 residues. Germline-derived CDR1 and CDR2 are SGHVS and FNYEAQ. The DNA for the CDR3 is TGTGCCAGCAGCGTTAGCGGGGTTAGCACAGGTACGCAGTATTTT. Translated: CASSVSGVSTGTQYF.

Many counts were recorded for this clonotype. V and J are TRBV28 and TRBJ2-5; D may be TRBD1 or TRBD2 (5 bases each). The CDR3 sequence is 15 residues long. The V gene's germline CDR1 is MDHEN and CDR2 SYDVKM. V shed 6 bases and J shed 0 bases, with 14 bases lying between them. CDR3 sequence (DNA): TGTGCCAGCAGCTCTCTCGGGGACCACCAAGAGACCCAGTACTTC. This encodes CASSSLGDHQETQYF. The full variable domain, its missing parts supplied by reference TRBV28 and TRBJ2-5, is DVKVTQSSRYLVKRTGEKVFLECVQDMDHENMFWYRQDPGLGLRLIYFSYDVKMKEKGDIPEGYSVSREKKERFSLILESASTNQTSMYLCASSSLGDHQETQYFGPGTRLLVL.